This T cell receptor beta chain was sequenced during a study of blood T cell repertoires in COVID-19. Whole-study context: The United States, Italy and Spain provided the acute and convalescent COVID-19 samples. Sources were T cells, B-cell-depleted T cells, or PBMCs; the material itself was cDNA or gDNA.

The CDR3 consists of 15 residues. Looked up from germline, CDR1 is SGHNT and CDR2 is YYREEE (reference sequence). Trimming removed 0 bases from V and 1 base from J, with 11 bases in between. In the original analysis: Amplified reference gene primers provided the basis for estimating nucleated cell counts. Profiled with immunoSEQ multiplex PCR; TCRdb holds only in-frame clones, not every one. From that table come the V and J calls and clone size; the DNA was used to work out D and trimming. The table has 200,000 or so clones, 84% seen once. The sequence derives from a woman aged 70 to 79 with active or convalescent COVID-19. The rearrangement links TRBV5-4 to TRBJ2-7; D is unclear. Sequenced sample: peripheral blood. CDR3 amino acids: CASSLAGEQSYEQYF. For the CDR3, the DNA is TGTGCCAGCAGCTTGGCCGGAGAACAATCCTACGAGCAGTACTTC. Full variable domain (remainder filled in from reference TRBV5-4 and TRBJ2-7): ETGVTQSPTHLIKTRGQQVTLRCSSQSGHNTVSWYQQALGQGPQFIFQYYREEENGRGNFPPRFSGLQFPNYSSELNVNALELDDSALYLCASSLAGEQSYEQYFGPGTRLTVT.